The next 4 T cell receptor beta chains were all read from a single sample in a study of shared clonotypes between healthy human individuals. TCRdb's copy holds only in-frame clones and misses some; the assay was immunoSEQ multiplex PCR. The data show 600,000 or so clones, about 95% seen once. Terminally differentiated effector memory CD45RA+ cells were excluded by CCR7 positive selection of CD45RO-negative cells. Sequencing was performed on naive CD8+ T cells sorted from blood. Receptors were obtained from a young woman in good health.

The chain carries TRBV29-1 and TRBJ1-2; D is undetermined. Germline V gives CDR1 SQVTM, CDR2 ANQGSEA. V was clipped by 5 bases and J by 8 bases, with 12 bases between them. The CDR3 is 11 amino acids. The CDR3 DNA reads TGCAGCGTTCCGACTGGAGGGGGCTACACCTTC. Protein: CSVPTGGGYTF.

The chain employs TRBV9 and TRBJ2-7; D is unresolved. V lost 0 bases to trimming and J lost 1 base, with 14 bases between them. Germline V gene data show CDR1 as SGDLS and CDR2 as YYNGEE. The CDR3 loop spans 16 amino acids. In nucleotides, the CDR3 is TGTGCCAGCAGCGTAGCGGAGTCTGGGCTTTCCTACGAGCAGTACTTC. Translation: CASSVAESGLSYEQYF.

V and J are TRBV19 and TRBJ2-7; D is possibly TRBD2 (6 bases). CDR1 is LNHDA, CDR2 SQIVND, per germline (reference sequence). Deletions cut 4 bases from V and 2 bases from J, with 12 bases between. This CDR3 comprises 14 residues. The DNA of the CDR3 is TGTGCCAGTAGTACACCGGGACTTGCCTACGAGCAGTACTTC. Protein sequence: CASSTPGLAYEQYF.

This clone has a single count. This chain connects TRBV28 to TRBJ2-1; unclear D gene. This CDR3 has 11 amino acids. V was cut by 5 bases and J by 10 bases, with 9 bases left in between. CDR1 is MDHEN, CDR2 SYDVKM, per germline. Written as DNA, the CDR3 is TGTGCCAGCAGTCTCCAGTGGGAGCAGTTCTTC. Amino acids: CASSLQWEQFF.